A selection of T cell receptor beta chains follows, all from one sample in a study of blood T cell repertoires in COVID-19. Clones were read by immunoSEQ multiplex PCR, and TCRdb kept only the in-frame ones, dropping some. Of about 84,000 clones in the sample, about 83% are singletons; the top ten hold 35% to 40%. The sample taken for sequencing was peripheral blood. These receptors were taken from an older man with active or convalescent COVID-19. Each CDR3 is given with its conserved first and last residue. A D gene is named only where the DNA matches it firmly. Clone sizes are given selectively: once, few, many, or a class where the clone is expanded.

cdr3_nt: TGTGCCAGCACCCCCGGCGGGAGTAGGGCAGATACGCAGTATTTT
cdr3_aa: CASTPGGSRADTQYF
clone_size: .
v_call: TRBV9
j_call: TRBJ2-3
d_call: TRBD2

cdr3_nt: TGTGCCAGCAGCTTCGGCGGGACAGCTGGCTACACCTTC
cdr3_aa: CASSFGGTAGYTF
clone_size: .
v_call: TRBV7-2
j_call: TRBJ1-2
d_call: TRBD1

cdr3_nt: TGTGCCAGCAGCTTGGTATTGACTAGCGATCGCACAGATACGCAGTATTTT
cdr3_aa: CASSLVLTSDRTDTQYF
clone_size: .
v_call: TRBV5-4
j_call: TRBJ2-3
d_call: TRBD2

cdr3_nt: TGTGCCAGCAGCGTACTAGCGGGCCCCTACAATGAGCAGTTCTTC
cdr3_aa: CASSVLAGPYNEQFF
clone_size: .
v_call: TRBV9
j_call: TRBJ2-1
d_call: TRBD2

cdr3_nt: TGTGCCAGTAGTATAAGTCCCGGTGCACAGGATACGCAGTATTTT
cdr3_aa: CASSISPGAQDTQYF
clone_size: .
v_call: TRBV19
j_call: TRBJ2-3
d_call: .

cdr3_nt: TGCGCCAGCAGTGAGCGACAGATAAATTCACCCCTCCACTTT
cdr3_aa: CASSERQINSPLHF
clone_size: .
v_call: TRBV10-1
j_call: TRBJ1-6
d_call: .

cdr3_nt: TGTGCCAGCGGCAGGAACACCGGGGAGCTGTTTTTT
cdr3_aa: CASGRNTGELFF
clone_size: few
v_call: TRBV2
j_call: TRBJ2-2
d_call: .

cdr3_nt: TGTGCCAGCTCTCCACCCAAGCGGCCGGCGGCTTCCACAGATACGCAGTATTTT
cdr3_aa: CASSPPKRPAASTDTQYF
clone_size: .
v_call: TRBV18
j_call: TRBJ2-3
d_call: .

cdr3_nt: TGTGCCAGCAGCGCCCAGACAGGGGGAGGAAACTATGGCTACACCTTC
cdr3_aa: CASSAQTGGGNYGYTF
clone_size: once
v_call: TRBV9
j_call: TRBJ1-2
d_call: TRBD1

cdr3_nt: TGTGCCAGCAGCTCCCGGGCGGGTATGACGGATACGCAGTATTTT
cdr3_aa: CASSSRAGMTDTQYF
clone_size: few
v_call: TRBV7-2
j_call: TRBJ2-3
d_call: .

cdr3_nt: TGTGCCAGTAAGATCTTCAGGCTTACCACAGATACGCAGTATTTT
cdr3_aa: CASKIFRLTTDTQYF
clone_size: .
v_call: TRBV19
j_call: TRBJ2-3
d_call: .

cdr3_nt: TGTGCCAGCAGTGGGCCGATCATGAACACTGAAGCTTTCTTT
cdr3_aa: CASSGPIMNTEAFF
clone_size: .
v_call: TRBV2
j_call: TRBJ1-1
d_call: .

cdr3_nt: TGTGCCAGCAGCGTAGGGATGGGGGGCTCTGGAAACACCATATATTTT
cdr3_aa: CASSVGMGGSGNTIYF
clone_size: .
v_call: TRBV9
j_call: TRBJ1-3
d_call: .

cdr3_nt: TGCGCCAGCAGCTTGTCGGGTAGCGGGGGGGGCACAGATACGCAGTATTTT
cdr3_aa: CASSLSGSGGGTDTQYF
clone_size: .
v_call: TRBV5-1
j_call: TRBJ2-3
d_call: TRBD2

cdr3_nt: TGTGCCAGCAGCGTCCGGGGGGGCAGTTTGTCACCCCTCCACTTT
cdr3_aa: CASSVRGGSLSPLHF
clone_size: .
v_call: TRBV7-3
j_call: TRBJ1-6
d_call: .

cdr3_nt: TGTGCCAGCAGCGCCCTACCTGGAAACACCATATATTTT
cdr3_aa: CASSALPGNTIYF
clone_size: .
v_call: TRBV7-3
j_call: TRBJ1-3
d_call: .

cdr3_nt: TGTGCCAGCAGCCCCGGACTTGTCCTGGAGAATTCACCCCTCCACTTT
cdr3_aa: CASSPGLVLENSPLHF
clone_size: .
v_call: TRBV28
j_call: TRBJ1-6
d_call: .

cdr3_nt: TGTGCCAGCAGTTACTCGAGGAGGAACACTGAAGCTTTCTTT
cdr3_aa: CASSYSRRNTEAFF
clone_size: .
v_call: TRBV6-5
j_call: TRBJ1-1
d_call: .

cdr3_nt: TGTGCCAGCAGCGTAGCCTCACTAGGATCCGGGGAGCTGTTTTTT
cdr3_aa: CASSVASLGSGELFF
clone_size: .
v_call: TRBV9
j_call: TRBJ2-2
d_call: .

cdr3_nt: TGTGCCAGCAGCGCGGGGGGGAATAGCAATCAGCCCCAGCATTTT
cdr3_aa: CASSAGGNSNQPQHF
clone_size: .
v_call: TRBV9
j_call: TRBJ1-5
d_call: .

cdr3_nt: TGCGCCAGCAGCCTCGGGACTTTCCAAGAGACCCAGTACTTC
cdr3_aa: CASSLGTFQETQYF
clone_size: once
v_call: TRBV5-1
j_call: TRBJ2-5
d_call: .

cdr3_nt: TGTGCCAGCTCAGAGGCAAGGCATAACTATGGCTACACCTTC
cdr3_aa: CASSEARHNYGYTF
clone_size: .
v_call: TRBV18
j_call: TRBJ1-2
d_call: .

cdr3_nt: TGTGCCAGCAGCTTAGTTACGGGGGTTTATGAAGCTTTCTTT
cdr3_aa: CASSLVTGVYEAFF
clone_size: .
v_call: TRBV7-2
j_call: TRBJ1-1
d_call: .

cdr3_nt: TGTGCCAGCAGCTTACGACTAGCGGACACCGGGGAGCTGTTTTTT
cdr3_aa: CASSLRLADTGELFF
clone_size: .
v_call: TRBV7-2
j_call: TRBJ2-2
d_call: TRBD2

cdr3_nt: TGTGCCAGCAGCCCGGACAGGAGCTCCTACAATGAGCAGTTCTTC
cdr3_aa: CASSPDRSSYNEQFF
clone_size: .
v_call: TRBV4-2
j_call: TRBJ2-1
d_call: TRBD1

cdr3_nt: TGTGCCAGCAGCTTATCAGGACAGGGGGCTTCTGGAAACACCATATATTTT
cdr3_aa: CASSLSGQGASGNTIYF
clone_size: .
v_call: TRBV7-6
j_call: TRBJ1-3
d_call: TRBD1

cdr3_nt: TGTGCCAGCAGCCTGCACAGCCTCAATCAGCCCCAGCATTTT
cdr3_aa: CASSLHSLNQPQHF
clone_size: .
v_call: TRBV7-9
j_call: TRBJ1-5
d_call: .

cdr3_nt: TGTGCCTGGAGTGTACGTTTACAGGCGAACGAAAAACTGTTTTTT
cdr3_aa: CAWSVRLQANEKLFF
clone_size: once
v_call: TRBV30
j_call: TRBJ1-4
d_call: .

cdr3_nt: TGTGCCAGCAGCTCCGTCGCGGGACTCCTCTTGAGCTCCTACAATGAGCAGTTCTTC
cdr3_aa: CASSSVAGLLLSSYNEQFF
clone_size: .
v_call: TRBV13
j_call: TRBJ2-1
d_call: .

cdr3_nt: TGTGCCAGCAGTCCAGACAGGGGAGCTCAGCCCCAGCATTTT
cdr3_aa: CASSPDRGAQPQHF
clone_size: .
v_call: TRBV6-2/TRBV6-3
j_call: TRBJ1-5
d_call: TRBD1

cdr3_nt: TGTGCCAGCAGCCCATCCCGGCAGGGGCCCTACGAGCAGTACTTC
cdr3_aa: CASSPSRQGPYEQYF
clone_size: few
v_call: TRBV7-6
j_call: TRBJ2-7
d_call: .

cdr3_nt: TGTGCCAGCAGATTGGGGGCAGACTATGGCTACACCTTC
cdr3_aa: CASRLGADYGYTF
clone_size: .
v_call: TRBV3-1/TRBV3-2
j_call: TRBJ1-2
d_call: .

cdr3_nt: TGTGCCAGCAGCTTAGGACGGGGGGTCAACAATCAGCCCCAGCATTTT
cdr3_aa: CASSLGRGVNNQPQHF
clone_size: .
v_call: TRBV7-2
j_call: TRBJ1-5
d_call: .

cdr3_nt: TGTGCTAGTGGTTTGGGTGACAGGGGGCGATACTTT
cdr3_aa: CASGLGDRGRYF
clone_size: few
v_call: TRBV12-5
j_call: TRBJ1-1
d_call: TRBD1

cdr3_nt: TGTGCCAGCAGTAGGGACAGAAACACCGGGGAGCTGTTTTTT
cdr3_aa: CASSRDRNTGELFF
clone_size: few
v_call: TRBV6-5
j_call: TRBJ2-2
d_call: TRBD1

cdr3_nt: TGTGCCAGCGGGCGGGACCCCAACACCGGGGAGCTGTTTTTT
cdr3_aa: CASGRDPNTGELFF
clone_size: once
v_call: TRBV6-4
j_call: TRBJ2-2
d_call: .

cdr3_nt: TGTGCCAGCAGACACTACCGGGACTCCAACACCGGGGAGCTGTTTTTT
cdr3_aa: CASRHYRDSNTGELFF
clone_size: .
v_call: TRBV11-2
j_call: TRBJ2-2
d_call: .

cdr3_nt: TGTGCCAGCAGCGTGGACAGTGCTCGAGATTGGAGGAACACTGAAGCTTTCTTT
cdr3_aa: CASSVDSARDWRNTEAFF
clone_size: .
v_call: TRBV9
j_call: TRBJ1-1
d_call: .

cdr3_nt: TGTGCCAGCAGTGAGGCGGTGACTGCCCAGCAAGAGACCCAGTACTTC
cdr3_aa: CASSEAVTAQQETQYF
clone_size: .
v_call: TRBV25-1
j_call: TRBJ2-5
d_call: .

cdr3_nt: TGTGCCAGCAGATACAGGGTCTCTGGCTACACCTTC
cdr3_aa: CASRYRVSGYTF
clone_size: .
v_call: TRBV28
j_call: TRBJ1-2
d_call: .

cdr3_nt: TGTGCCAGCAGTTACTCACGGTTGGTGCAGGGGGCGCGCACTGAAGCTTTCTTT
cdr3_aa: CASSYSRLVQGARTEAFF
clone_size: .
v_call: TRBV6-2/TRBV6-3
j_call: TRBJ1-1
d_call: TRBD1

cdr3_nt: TGTGCTAGTACCTCGTTTTGGGGGGGCCACTACGAGCAGTACTTC
cdr3_aa: CASTSFWGGHYEQYF
clone_size: .
v_call: TRBV12-5
j_call: TRBJ2-7
d_call: .

cdr3_nt: TGTGCCAGCTCACCAGTGGCTGCTAATGAAAAACTGTTTTTT
cdr3_aa: CASSPVAANEKLFF
clone_size: .
v_call: TRBV18
j_call: TRBJ1-4
d_call: .

cdr3_nt: TGTGCCAGTAGTATAGGCGGGGCAGCGACGGAAGAGACCCAGTACTTC
cdr3_aa: CASSIGGAATEETQYF
clone_size: .
v_call: TRBV19
j_call: TRBJ2-5
d_call: .

cdr3_nt: TGTGCCAGCCGTTACAGCGGTAATGAAAAACTGTTTTTT
cdr3_aa: CASRYSGNEKLFF
clone_size: once
v_call: TRBV6-5
j_call: TRBJ1-4
d_call: .

cdr3_nt: TGTGCCAGCAGCCAAGGACAGAGCGTAGCTCAGCCCCAGCATTTT
cdr3_aa: CASSQGQSVAQPQHF
clone_size: .
v_call: TRBV3-1/TRBV3-2
j_call: TRBJ1-5
d_call: .

cdr3_nt: TGTGCCAGCAGCTTAGGACTAGCGAGGGAGACCCAGTACTTC
cdr3_aa: CASSLGLARETQYF
clone_size: .
v_call: TRBV7-2
j_call: TRBJ2-5
d_call: TRBD2

cdr3_nt: TGTGCCAGCAGTCCCCCAGGAGGACAGGGGGCGATTGGAGCTTTCTTT
cdr3_aa: CASSPPGGQGAIGAFF
clone_size: .
v_call: TRBV28
j_call: TRBJ1-1
d_call: TRBD1

cdr3_nt: TGTGCCAGCAGCCATTCGGTTGCAACTAATGAAAAACTGTTTTTT
cdr3_aa: CASSHSVATNEKLFF
clone_size: .
v_call: TRBV3-1/TRBV3-2
j_call: TRBJ1-4
d_call: .

cdr3_nt: TGTGCCAGCAGCCAAGATTATGGGCCGGTGGGAGCTTTCTTT
cdr3_aa: CASSQDYGPVGAFF
clone_size: .
v_call: TRBV3-1/TRBV3-2
j_call: TRBJ1-1
d_call: .

cdr3_nt: TGCAGCGTGACCACAGGGTCTCGTGGCTACACCTTC
cdr3_aa: CSVTTGSRGYTF
clone_size: .
v_call: TRBV29-1
j_call: TRBJ1-2
d_call: .

cdr3_nt: TGTGCCAGCAGCCTGGGGGGGTGGACCGGGGAGCTGTTTTTT
cdr3_aa: CASSLGGWTGELFF
clone_size: .
v_call: TRBV11-2
j_call: TRBJ2-2
d_call: TRBD2

cdr3_nt: TGTGCCAGCACCCCGGACCAGGGGCCCGGATTGACAGATACGCAGTATTTT
cdr3_aa: CASTPDQGPGLTDTQYF
clone_size: .
v_call: TRBV7-6
j_call: TRBJ2-3
d_call: .

cdr3_nt: TGTGCCAGCAGCTTGCAGGGTCTAGACAATTCACCCCTCCACTTT
cdr3_aa: CASSLQGLDNSPLHF
clone_size: few
v_call: TRBV5-6
j_call: TRBJ1-6
d_call: .

cdr3_nt: TGTGCCAGCAGCTCCCGACCTGGGGGGTACCAAGAGACCCAGTACTTC
cdr3_aa: CASSSRPGGYQETQYF
clone_size: .
v_call: TRBV5-5
j_call: TRBJ2-5
d_call: .

cdr3_nt: TGTGCCAGCATCCCAACAGGGGCGGGCAATCAGCCCCAGCATTTT
cdr3_aa: CASIPTGAGNQPQHF
clone_size: .
v_call: TRBV28
j_call: TRBJ1-5
d_call: TRBD1

cdr3_nt: TGCGCCAGCAGCTTGGAACGGGGGAACACTGAAGCTTTCTTT
cdr3_aa: CASSLERGNTEAFF
clone_size: .
v_call: TRBV5-1
j_call: TRBJ1-1
d_call: .